The T cell receptor beta chain under discussion was sequenced for a study of blood T cell repertoires in COVID-19. About the study: T cells, B-cell-depleted T cells, or PBMCs provided the cDNA or gDNA that served as material.

As originally analysed: Scientists estimated how many nucleated cells there were by amplifying reference gene primers. Clones were sequenced by immunoSEQ multiplex PCR, and TCRdb holds only the in-frame ones, with some missing. V, J and clone size were drawn from that table, and D and trimming were deduced from the DNA. This repertoire shows about 140,000 clones, more than 75% found once; its top ten account for 5.4%. V shed 4 bases and J shed 2 bases, with 18 bases lying between them. CDR1 is PRHDT and CDR2 is FYEKMQ in the germline V gene (reference sequence). There are 16 residues in the CDR3. This clonotype was obtained from a human donor in a cohort sampled during active COVID-19. J is TRBJ2-7 and V is TRBV13; possibly TRBD1 for D (6 bases). Sequencing was done on a sample of peripheral blood. CDR3 loop: CASSSIGGSSPYEQYF. In DNA, the CDR3 is TGTGCCAGCAGCTCTATTGGGGGCTCTTCTCCCTACGAGCAGTACTTC.